This T cell receptor beta chain comes out of a study of shared clonotypes between healthy human individuals. V lost 0 bases and J lost 8, with 15 bases in between. In germline, CDR1 is SGHRS, CDR2 YFSETQ. The CDR3 is 15 residues long. This clone was seen once. The protocol was immunoSEQ multiplex PCR, while the TCRdb copy is restricted to in-frame clones and leaves out a portion. Counted here are about 2 million clones, 95% occurring once; the ten biggest clones make up under 0.15%. Specimen: naive CD4+ T cells sorted from blood. Indicated subset: CD45RA+ positively selected. The receptor was derived from a young man in good health. J is TRBJ2-4 and V is TRBV5-1; D possibly uses TRBD1 or TRBD2 (5 bases each). The CDR3 nucleotides read TGCGCCAGCAGCTTGGCTGGGGACCCCGGGCACATTCAGTACTTC. This codes for CASSLAGDPGHIQYF.